Listed here is a single T cell receptor beta chain. Its antigen target is currently unknown. Base qualities are not provided; no much larger clone lies one nucleotide away. Using the immunoSEQ two-step, bias-controlled multiplex PCR assay, TRB CDR3 regions were amplified from genomic DNA. An Illumina NextSeq 500 was used to sequence the CDR3 libraries. The original pipeline was this. The immunoSEQ Analyzer platform handled the initial alignment and bioinformatics, which included bias normalization against synthetic CDR3 analogs. Annotation of V, D and J genes was based on the definitions in the IMGT database. Further TRBV analyses used VDJtools version 1.1.10 and the R package tcR version 2.2.1.11 with default settings. For the GLIPH analysis, version 1.0 was run with default settings. In CDR3 sequences with at least 5 reads, significant changes in clonotype frequency were tested by a 2-sided binomial test with Benjamini-Hochberg correction (alpha = 0.01). TCRdb limited this immuneACCESS table to in-frame rearrangements with V and J called. A share of clones is missing; checked studies link under half to unresolved V genes, and the rest is unexplained. That table is the source of V, J and clone size, and D and trimming were worked out from the DNA. A total of 20,000 or so clones appear in this sample, around 81% of them only once. The leading ten clones occupy around a tenth of the sample.

This sample stems from a study of T cell therapy after organ transplantation (dated by TCRdb to the late 2010s). Notes on the research overall: Therapy products were autologous CMV-specific T cells expanded in vitro for around 14 days with a peptide pool of 30 HLA class I and II CMV epitopes. An open-label phase I trial of autologous CMV-specific adoptive T cell therapy in solid-organ transplant recipients was the basis for the study, which was a follow-up TRBV repertoire analysis. The median number of CMV-specific T cells given to patients was 1.92 x 10^8, delivered over 2 to 6 intravenous infusions. Long-term post-therapy samples were obtainable from only 8 of the 10 patients. Among the ten patients, eight were classed as clinical responders, while two were classed as nonresponders. Blood samples for the short-term post-therapy time point were collected 4 to 8 weeks after therapy was completed. Patients were given up to 6 doses of T cells at 2-week intervals and were followed for roughly seven months after finishing therapy.

Broader findings and caveats from the paper: Marked pretherapy clonal expansions with minimal repertoire change after therapy were observed in nonresponders. Both transferred clonotypes and endogenous clonotypes not detected in the therapy products appeared to be included in post-therapy reconstitution. Because the cohort was small, confounders such as concurrent antirejection and antiviral medications could not be assessed. The fold change in CD8 clonality after therapy was inversely correlated with pretherapy clonality, which suggests that less biased repertoires were more open to remodeling. Few detected expansions in nonresponders may reflect reduced sample coverage from poor CD8+ T cell yield.

Trimming leaves V shorter by 0 bases and J shorter by 4 bases, with the junction holding 4 bases beyond the gene matches. Sequences SGHDN (CDR1) and FVKESK (CDR2) are obtained from the germline V gene. Counted from cysteine to phenylalanine, this CDR3 has 16 amino acids. The kept DNA is CDR3 alone, 48 bases in frame from the first base. Reading the label with the study, this specimen's time point is: 4-8 weeks after completion of therapy. The patients had received solid-organ transplants and had cytomegalovirus that was drug-resistant/recurrent. Over 9 trial participants were selected for repertoire analysis based on availability of post-therapy peripheral blood mononuclear cells. Viable CD3+CD8+CD4- lymphocytes were isolated from PBMCs by sorting on a BD FACSAria III. The Qiagen DNeasy Kit was used to extract genomic DNA from the sorted cells.

Recombination connected TRBV14 to TRBJ2-1, with 9 bases in between that match TRBD2. The source was CD8+ T cells from blood, collected after autologous CMV-specific T cell therapy. This TCR derives from a human patient who had received a solid organ transplant and had CMV disease. Following a transplant, some T cells may be graft donor cells, not patient cells. Read as DNA, the sequence is TGTGCCAGCAGCCAAGAGGCTAGCGGGATTTACAATGAGCAGTTCTTC. This translates into CASSQEASGIYNEQFF.